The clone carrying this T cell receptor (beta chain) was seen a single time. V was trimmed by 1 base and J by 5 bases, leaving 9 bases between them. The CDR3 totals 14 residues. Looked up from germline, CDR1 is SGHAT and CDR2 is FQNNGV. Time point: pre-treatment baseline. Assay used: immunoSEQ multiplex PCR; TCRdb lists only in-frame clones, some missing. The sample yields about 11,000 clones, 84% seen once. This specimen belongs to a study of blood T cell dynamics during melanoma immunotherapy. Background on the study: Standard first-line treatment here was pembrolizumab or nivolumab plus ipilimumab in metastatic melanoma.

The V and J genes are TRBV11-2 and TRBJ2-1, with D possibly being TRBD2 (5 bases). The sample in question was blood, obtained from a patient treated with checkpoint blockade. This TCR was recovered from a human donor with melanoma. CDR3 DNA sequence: TGTGCCAGCAGCTTAGGGCTAGCCCACAATGAGCAGTTCTTC. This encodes CASSLGLAHNEQFF.